This T cell receptor beta chain stems from a study of OX40 agonist ivuxolimab in advanced cancers. Across the whole study: Recorded diagnoses for dose-escalation patients were hepatocellular carcinoma, melanoma, renal cell or head and neck cancer. Prior anti-PD-1, anti-PD-L1 or anti-CTLA-4 therapy did not bar entry, and about 40% had some. Findings and caveats of the study: Nonresponders, in some cases, also had low normalized T-cell clonal expansion.

Concerning this clone: Its antigen is unknown.

The protocol was immunoSEQ multiplex PCR, while the TCRdb copy is restricted to in-frame clones and leaves out a portion. The repertoire includes tens of thousands of clones, over 75% of them detected once, and about 20% sits in the top ten. The CDR3 sequence is 12 residues long. The germline CDR1 and CDR2 sequences are MDHEN and SYDVKM. Trimming removed 5 bases from V and 6 bases from J, with 11 bases in between. The material sequenced was CD4+ or CD8+ T cells sorted from blood, taken in a trial of the OX40 agonist ivuxolimab. The chain uses TRBV28 and TRBJ2-7; D might be TRBD1 (6 bases). The source of this sequence is an adult with an advanced solid tumor such as melanoma, head and neck, liver or kidney cancer. In nucleotides, the CDR3 is TGTGCCAGCAGTCCCCAGGGGTTCGAGCAGTACTTC. Its protein product is CASSPQGFEQYF.